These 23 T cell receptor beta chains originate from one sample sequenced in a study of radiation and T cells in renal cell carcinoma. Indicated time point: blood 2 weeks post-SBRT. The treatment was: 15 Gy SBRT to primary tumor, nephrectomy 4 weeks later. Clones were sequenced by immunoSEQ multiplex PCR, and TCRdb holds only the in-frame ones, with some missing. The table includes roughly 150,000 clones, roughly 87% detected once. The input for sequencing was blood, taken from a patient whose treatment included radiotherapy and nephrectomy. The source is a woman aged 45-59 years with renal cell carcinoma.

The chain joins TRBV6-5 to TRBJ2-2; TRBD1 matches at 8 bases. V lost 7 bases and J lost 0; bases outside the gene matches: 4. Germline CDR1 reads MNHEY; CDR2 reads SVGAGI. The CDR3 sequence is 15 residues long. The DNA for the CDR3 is TGTGCCAGCACCCGGGGACAGGCGAACACCGGGGAGCTGTTTTTT. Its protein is CASTRGQANTGELFF.

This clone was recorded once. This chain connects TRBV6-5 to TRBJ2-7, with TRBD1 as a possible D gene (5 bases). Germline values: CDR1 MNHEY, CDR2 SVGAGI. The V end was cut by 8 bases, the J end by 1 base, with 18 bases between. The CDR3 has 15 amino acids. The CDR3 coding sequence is TGTGCCAGCTCACCTTGGGCGGACAAATCCTACGAGCAGTACTTC. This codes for CASSPWADKSYEQYF.

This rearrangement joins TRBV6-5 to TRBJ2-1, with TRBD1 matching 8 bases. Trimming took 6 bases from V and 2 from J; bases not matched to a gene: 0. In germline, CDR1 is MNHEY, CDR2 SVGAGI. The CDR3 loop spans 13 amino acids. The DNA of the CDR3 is TGTGCCAGCAGGGACAGGGCCTACAATGAGCAGTTCTTC. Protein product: CASRDRAYNEQFF.

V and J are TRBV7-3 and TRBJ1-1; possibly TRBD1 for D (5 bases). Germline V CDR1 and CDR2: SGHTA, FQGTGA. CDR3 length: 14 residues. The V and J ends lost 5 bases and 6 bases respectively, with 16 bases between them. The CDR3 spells CASSPLRVSAEAFF. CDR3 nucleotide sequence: TGTGCCAGCAGCCCACTCAGGGTGTCAGCTGAAGCTTTCTTT.

The CDR3 region has the DNA TGTGCCAGCAGCTTGGAGGTGACCACAGATACGCAGTATTTT. Amino acid sequence: CASSLEVTTDTQYF. The rearrangement links TRBV5-8 to TRBJ2-3; unclear D gene. The germline V gene encodes CDR1 SGHTS and CDR2 YDEGEE. Trimming cost V 0 bases and J 2 bases, with 7 bases left between them. The CDR3 consists of 14 residues.

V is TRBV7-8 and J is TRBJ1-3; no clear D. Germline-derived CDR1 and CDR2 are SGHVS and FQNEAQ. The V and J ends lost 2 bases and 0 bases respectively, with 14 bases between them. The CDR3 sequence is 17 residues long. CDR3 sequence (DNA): TGTGCCAGCAGCTTACTTTCGGGCCTGCACTCTGGAAACACCATATATTTT. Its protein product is CASSLLSGLHSGNTIYF.

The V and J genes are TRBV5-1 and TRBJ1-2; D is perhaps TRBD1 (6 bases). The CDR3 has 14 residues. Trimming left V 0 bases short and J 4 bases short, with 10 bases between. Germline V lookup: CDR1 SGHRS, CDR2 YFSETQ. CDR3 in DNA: TGCGCCAGCAGCTTGGAGGTCAGGGGCTATGGCTACACCTTC. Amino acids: CASSLEVRGYGYTF.

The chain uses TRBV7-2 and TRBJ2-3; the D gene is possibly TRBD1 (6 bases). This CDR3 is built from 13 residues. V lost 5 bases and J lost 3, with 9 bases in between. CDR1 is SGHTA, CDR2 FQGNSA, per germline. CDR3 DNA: TGTGCCAGCAGCCCGGACAGAACAGATACGCAGTATTTT. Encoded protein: CASSPDRTDTQYF.

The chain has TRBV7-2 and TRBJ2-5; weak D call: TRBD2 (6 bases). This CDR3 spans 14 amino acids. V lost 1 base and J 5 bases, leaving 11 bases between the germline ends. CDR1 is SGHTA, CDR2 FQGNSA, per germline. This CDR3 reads CASSLVTREETQYF. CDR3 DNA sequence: TGTGCCAGCAGCTTAGTAACCCGGGAGGAGACCCAGTACTTC.

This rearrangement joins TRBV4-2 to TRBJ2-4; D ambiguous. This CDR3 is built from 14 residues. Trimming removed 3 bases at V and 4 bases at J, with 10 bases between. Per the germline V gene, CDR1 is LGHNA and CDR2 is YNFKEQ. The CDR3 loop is CASSQGDGKNIQYF. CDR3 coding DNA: TGTGCCAGCAGCCAGGGTGACGGAAAAAACATTCAGTACTTC.

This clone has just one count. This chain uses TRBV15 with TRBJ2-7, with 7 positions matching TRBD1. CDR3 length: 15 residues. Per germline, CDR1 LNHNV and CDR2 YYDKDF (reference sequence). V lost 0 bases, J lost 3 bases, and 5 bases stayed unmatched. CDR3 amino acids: CATSRDFDRVYEQYF. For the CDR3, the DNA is TGTGCCACCAGCAGAGATTTTGACAGGGTCTACGAGCAGTACTTC.

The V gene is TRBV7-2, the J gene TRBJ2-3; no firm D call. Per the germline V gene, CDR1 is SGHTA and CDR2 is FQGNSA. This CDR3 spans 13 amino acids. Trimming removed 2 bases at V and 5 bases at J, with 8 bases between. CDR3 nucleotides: TGTGCCAGCAGCTTACGACGCGTAGATACGCAGTATTTT. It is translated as CASSLRRVDTQYF.

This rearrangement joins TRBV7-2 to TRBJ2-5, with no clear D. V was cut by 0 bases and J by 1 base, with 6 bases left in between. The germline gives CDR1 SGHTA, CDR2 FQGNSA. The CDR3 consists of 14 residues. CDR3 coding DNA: TGTGCCAGCAGCTTAGCGGGCAGCCAAGAGACCCAGTACTTC. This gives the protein CASSLAGSQETQYF.

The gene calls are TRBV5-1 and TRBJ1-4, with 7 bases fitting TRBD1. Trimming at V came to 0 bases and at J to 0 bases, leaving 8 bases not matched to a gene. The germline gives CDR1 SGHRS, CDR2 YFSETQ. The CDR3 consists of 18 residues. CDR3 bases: TGCGCCAGCAGCTTGGTCCGTCAGGGGGTCGCAACTAATGAAAAACTGTTTTTT. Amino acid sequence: CASSLVRQGVATNEKLFF.

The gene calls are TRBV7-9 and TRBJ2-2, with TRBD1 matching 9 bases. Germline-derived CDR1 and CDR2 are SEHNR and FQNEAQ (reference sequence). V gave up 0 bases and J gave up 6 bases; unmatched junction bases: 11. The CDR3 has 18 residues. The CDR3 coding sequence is TGTGCCAGCAGCTTAGCGGGGACCCGGGACAGGGTGTCCGGGGAGCTGTTTTTT. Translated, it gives CASSLAGTRDRVSGELFF.

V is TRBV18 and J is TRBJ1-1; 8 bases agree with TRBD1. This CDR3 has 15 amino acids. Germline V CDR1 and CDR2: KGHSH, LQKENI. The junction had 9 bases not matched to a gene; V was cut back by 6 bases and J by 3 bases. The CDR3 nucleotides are TGTGCCAGCTCGGAAGACAGGGGTCGGGACACTGAAGCTTTCTTT. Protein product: CASSEDRGRDTEAFF.

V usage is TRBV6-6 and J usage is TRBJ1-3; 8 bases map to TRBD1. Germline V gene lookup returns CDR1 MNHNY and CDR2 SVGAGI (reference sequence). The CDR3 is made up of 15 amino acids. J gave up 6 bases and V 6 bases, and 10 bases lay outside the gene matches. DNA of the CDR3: TGTGCCAGCAGCCTCGGACAGGGCCACCCAAACACCATATATTTT. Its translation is CASSLGQGHPNTIYF.

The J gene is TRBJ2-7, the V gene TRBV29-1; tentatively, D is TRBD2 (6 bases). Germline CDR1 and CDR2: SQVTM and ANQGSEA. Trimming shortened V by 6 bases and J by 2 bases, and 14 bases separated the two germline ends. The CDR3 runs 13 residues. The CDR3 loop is CSVGSGSAYEQYF. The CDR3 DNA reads TGCAGCGTAGGAAGCGGGTCTGCCTACGAGCAGTACTTC.

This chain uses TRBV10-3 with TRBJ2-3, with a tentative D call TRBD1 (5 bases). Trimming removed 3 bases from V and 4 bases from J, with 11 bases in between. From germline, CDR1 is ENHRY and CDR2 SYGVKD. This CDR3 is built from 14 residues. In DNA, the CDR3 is TGTGCCATCAGTGAATCAGGGAATTCAGATACGCAGTATTTT. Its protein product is CAISESGNSDTQYF.

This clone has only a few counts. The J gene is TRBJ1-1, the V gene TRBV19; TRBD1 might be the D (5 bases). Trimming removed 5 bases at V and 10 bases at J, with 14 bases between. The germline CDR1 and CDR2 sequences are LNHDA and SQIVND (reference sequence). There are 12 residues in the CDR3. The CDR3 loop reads CASSPREGIAFF. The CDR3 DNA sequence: TGTGCCAGTAGTCCCAGGGAGGGGATAGCTTTCTTT.

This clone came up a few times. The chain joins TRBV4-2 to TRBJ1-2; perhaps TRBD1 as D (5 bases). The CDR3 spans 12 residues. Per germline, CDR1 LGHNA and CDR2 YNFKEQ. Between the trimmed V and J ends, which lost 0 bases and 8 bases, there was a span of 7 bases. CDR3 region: CASSQDQGGYTF. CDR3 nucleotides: TGTGCCAGCAGCCAAGATCAGGGCGGCTACACCTTC.

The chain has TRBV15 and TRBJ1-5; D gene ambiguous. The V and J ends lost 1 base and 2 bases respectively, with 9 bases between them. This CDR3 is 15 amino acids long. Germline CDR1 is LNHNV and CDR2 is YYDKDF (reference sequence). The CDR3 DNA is TGTGCCACCAGCAGAGCCGCCAGCGGCAATCAGCCCCAGCATTTT. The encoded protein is CATSRAASGNQPQHF.

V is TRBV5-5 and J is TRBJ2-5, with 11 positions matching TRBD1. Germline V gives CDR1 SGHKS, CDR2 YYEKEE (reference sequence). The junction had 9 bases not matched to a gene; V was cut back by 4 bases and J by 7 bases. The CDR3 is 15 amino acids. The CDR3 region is CASSPGDRGLGTQYF. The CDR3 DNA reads TGTGCCAGCAGCCCAGGGGACAGGGGGTTAGGGACCCAGTACTTC.